What follows describes a single TCR beta chain. What it binds is unknown. Each cell subset's genomic DNA was divided evenly among several immunoSEQ plates. Sequenced by immunoSEQ multiplex PCR; TCRdb stores in-frame clones only, minus some. The table lists 2 million to 2.5 million clones, nearly 97% of them singletons. Each of the donors was a healthy adult who was HIV-negative and had not had a recent acute infection or vaccination. This sample is part of a study of shared clonotypes between healthy human individuals. The study, taken as a whole, reports: Non-shared clonotypes were found to have lower generation probabilities than the clonotypes that were shared by all four of the sorted-subset donors. Exclusively blood specimens were collected; tissue repertoires likely differ.

V dropped 1 base and J dropped 6 bases, with 14 bases sitting between them. Germline-derived CDR1 and CDR2 are SGHDT and YYEEEE. The CDR3 has 14 residues. The rearrangement links TRBV5-6 to TRBJ2-7, with D maybe TRBD1 (5 bases). The sample taken for sequencing was naive CD4+ T cells sorted from blood. This sample's subset: CD45RA+ positively selected. This receptor was identified in a man aged 18 to 30 in good health. The chain's CDR3 is CASSLLQGNSEQYF. The DNA of the CDR3 is TGTGCCAGCAGCTTGCTTCAGGGAAATTCCGAGCAGTACTTC.